A selection of T cell receptor beta chains follows, all from one sample in a study of T-cell memory formation after mild COVID-19. TCRdb recomputed calls from the 5' RACE reads with MiXCR, one row per CDR3 protein. The table includes approximately 210,000 distinct CDR3 sequences, 25% to 35% detected once. The sample taken for sequencing was PBMCs or a T cell subset sorted from them (not recorded which). These receptors came from an adult woman who had mild COVID-19 (a few samples of this study predate the infection). Cell type and time point are not known. Both conserved end residues are part of each CDR3. D genes are given only for firm matches. Clone size is not always given. Where it is, it says once, few, many or a class for expanded clones.

v_call	d_call	clone_size	j_call	cdr3_nt	cdr3_aa
TRBV4-1	TRBD2	.	TRBJ2-5	TGCGCCAGCAGCCAAGAAATTCCCCTAGCGGGAAGCGGTGAGACCCAGTACTTC	CASSQEIPLAGSGETQYF
TRBV5-1	TRBD1	.	TRBJ1-2	TGCGCCAGCAGCGAAACAGGGGCGGTGGACTATGGCTACACCTTC	CASSETGAVDYGYTF
TRBV18	.	medium-sized	TRBJ1-5	TGTGCCAGCTCGGTCAGTACAATCGGCAATCAGCCCCAGCATTTT	CASSVSTIGNQPQHF
TRBV12-3/TRBV12-4	TRBD2	few	TRBJ2-7	TGTGCCAGCAGCGGACTAGCGATGTACTTC	CASSGLAMYF
TRBV7-3	TRBD2	few	TRBJ2-1	TGTGCCAGCAGCCTGTCGGGACTAGGCGGGCGGGATGAGCAGTTCTTC	CASSLSGLGGRDEQFF
TRBV12-3/TRBV12-4	TRBD2	.	TRBJ2-1	TGTGCCAGCAGGACACTTAGCGGGAGCTCCTACAATGAGCAGTTCTTC	CASRTLSGSSYNEQFF
TRBV6-2/TRBV6-3	TRBD2	few	TRBJ2-7	TGTGCCAGCAGACTAGGACTAGCGGGAGTCTACGAGCAGTACTTC	CASRLGLAGVYEQYF
TRBV6-2/TRBV6-3	TRBD1	.	TRBJ2-7	TGTGCCAGTGACCGAAGCAGGGGGCCCAACTACGAGCAGTACTTC	CASDRSRGPNYEQYF
TRBV20-1	.	.	TRBJ2-1	TGCAGTGCTAGAGGGGCGCACAGGGCAGACAATGAGCAGTTCTTC	CSARGAHRADNEQFF
TRBV5-1	.	.	TRBJ2-7	TGCGCCAGCAGCCCCCAACGGCCAGGGCAGGCGGTTTCCTACGAGCAGTACTTC	CASSPQRPGQAVSYEQYF
TRBV7-9	TRBD2	.	TRBJ2-1	TGTGCCAGCAGGACTAGCGGGCACAATGAGCAGTTCTTC	CASRTSGHNEQFF
TRBV30	TRBD2	few	TRBJ2-5	TGTGCCTGGAGCCGGGGGGTATGGGCGGGACAAGAGACCCAGTACTTC	CAWSRGVWAGQETQYF
TRBV27	.	.	TRBJ1-1	TGTGCCAGCAGTTTAATCTACAGGCATGAAGCTTTCTTT	CASSLIYRHEAFF
TRBV5-1	.	few	TRBJ1-1	TGCGCCAGCAGCTTCAAGGATCTGAACACTGAAGCTTTCTTT	CASSFKDLNTEAFF
TRBV19	.	few	TRBJ2-7	TGTGCCAGTAGTACGGACATCTCCTACGAGCAGTACTTC	CASSTDISYEQYF
TRBV25-1	.	.	TRBJ2-1	TGTGCCAGCAGTGTAGTGGCAGGGGATGAGCAGTTCTTC	CASSVVAGDEQFF
TRBV9	TRBD2	.	TRBJ2-1	TGTGCCAGCGCGGAGAGACTAGCGGTTAATGAGCAGTTCTTC	CASAERLAVNEQFF
TRBV29-1	.	.	TRBJ2-1	TGCAGCGTTCCCCAAGGGGCCCCCGAGCAGTTCTTC	CSVPQGAPEQFF
TRBV7-9	.	.	TRBJ1-3	TGTGCCAGCAGCCCACGGCGGGGGGCTGGAAACACCATATATTTT	CASSPRRGAGNTIYF
TRBV5-1	.	.	TRBJ2-1	TGCGCCAGCACCCCGCGCCGCCAAAGAAATGAGCAGTTCTTC	CASTPRRQRNEQFF
TRBV15	.	.	TRBJ2-3	TGTGCCACCAGCAGAGGGGCAGGGAGCTACACAGATACGCAGTATTTT	CATSRGAGSYTDTQYF
TRBV20-1	.	.	TRBJ1-5	TGCAGTGCCGCCAACCCCGAACCAGTTAGCAATCAGCCCCAGCATTTT	CSAANPEPVSNQPQHF